Here is one TCR beta chain with its context. The antigen is unknown. 13 Jbeta primers and 60 Vbeta primers were used for the PCR. The assay was immunoSEQ multiplex PCR, and TCRdb's table has in-frame clones only and misses some. The sample includes 150,000 to 200,000 clones, approximately 78% of them seen just once. This entry comes from a study of cytomegalovirus exposure and HLA in healthy donors. Background on the study: Falling in the Caucasian-associated ancestry cluster were 65% to 90% of under 450 genotyped donors.

The CDR3 runs 16 residues. V was trimmed by 7 bases and J by 0 bases, leaving 17 bases between them. Germline V CDR1 and CDR2: SGHVS, FQNEAQ. Study-wide findings and caveats: Follow-up analysis later connected one missense variant in DCLRE1C with trimming of TCR beta V- and J-genes. Among TCR beta chains, those listed as cytomegalovirus-associated numbered about 160.

This chain connects TRBV7-8 to TRBJ2-3, with a possible D match to TRBD1 (6 bases). The source is a human donor in good health. Material: PBMCs. CDR3 DNA: TGTGCCAGCACCTTGGGTCCGGGACATAGCACAGATACGCAGTATTTT. Its translation: CASTLGPGHSTDTQYF.